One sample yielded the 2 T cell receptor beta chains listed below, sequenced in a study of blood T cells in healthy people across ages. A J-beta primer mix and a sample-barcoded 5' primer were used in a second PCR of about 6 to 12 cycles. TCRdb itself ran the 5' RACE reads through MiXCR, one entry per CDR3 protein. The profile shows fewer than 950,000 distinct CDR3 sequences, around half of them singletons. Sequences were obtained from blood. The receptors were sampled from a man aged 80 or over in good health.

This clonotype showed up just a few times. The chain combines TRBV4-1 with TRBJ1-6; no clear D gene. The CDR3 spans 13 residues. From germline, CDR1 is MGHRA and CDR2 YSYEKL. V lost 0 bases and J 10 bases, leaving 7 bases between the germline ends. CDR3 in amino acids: CASSQDRGSPLHF. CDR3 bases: TGCGCCAGCAGCCAAGATCGAGGGTCACCCCTCCACTTT.

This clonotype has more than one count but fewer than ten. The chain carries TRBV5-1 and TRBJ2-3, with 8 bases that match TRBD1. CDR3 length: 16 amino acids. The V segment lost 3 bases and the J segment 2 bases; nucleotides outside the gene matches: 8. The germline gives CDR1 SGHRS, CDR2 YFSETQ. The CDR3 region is CASSSPTGVATDTQYF. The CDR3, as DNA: TGCGCCAGCAGCTCCCCGACAGGGGTAGCCACAGATACGCAGTATTTT.